This TCR beta chain emerged from a study of T cell responses to AZD1222 COVID-19 vaccine. Data came from immunoSEQ multiplex PCR; TCRdb stores just in-frame clones and leaves some out. The sample lists some 130,000 clones, around 93% occurring once. The length of the CDR3 is 17 residues. Germline CDR1 and CDR2: SGHKS and YYEKEE (reference sequence). V was shortened by 3 bases and J by 7 bases, with 25 bases between the two germline ends. The receptor was isolated from an adult who received the AZD1222 COVID-19 vaccine. The material was peripheral blood, obtained 28 days after the second AZD1222 dose. The chain couples TRBV5-5 to TRBJ1-1, with D tentatively TRBD1 (6 bases). The CDR3 nucleotides are TGTGCCAGCAGCTCGAATGGGTGGGGGCAAAAAGTTGTTGAAGCTTTCTTT. Translation gives CASSSNGWGQKVVEAFF. Supplemented by reference TRBV5-5 and TRBJ1-1, the full variable domain reads DAGVTQSPTHLIKTRGQQVTLRCSPISGHKSVSWYQQVLGQGPQFIFQYYEKEERGRGNFPDRFSARQFPNYSSELNVNALLLGDSALYLCASSSNGWGQKVVEAFFGQGTRLTVV.